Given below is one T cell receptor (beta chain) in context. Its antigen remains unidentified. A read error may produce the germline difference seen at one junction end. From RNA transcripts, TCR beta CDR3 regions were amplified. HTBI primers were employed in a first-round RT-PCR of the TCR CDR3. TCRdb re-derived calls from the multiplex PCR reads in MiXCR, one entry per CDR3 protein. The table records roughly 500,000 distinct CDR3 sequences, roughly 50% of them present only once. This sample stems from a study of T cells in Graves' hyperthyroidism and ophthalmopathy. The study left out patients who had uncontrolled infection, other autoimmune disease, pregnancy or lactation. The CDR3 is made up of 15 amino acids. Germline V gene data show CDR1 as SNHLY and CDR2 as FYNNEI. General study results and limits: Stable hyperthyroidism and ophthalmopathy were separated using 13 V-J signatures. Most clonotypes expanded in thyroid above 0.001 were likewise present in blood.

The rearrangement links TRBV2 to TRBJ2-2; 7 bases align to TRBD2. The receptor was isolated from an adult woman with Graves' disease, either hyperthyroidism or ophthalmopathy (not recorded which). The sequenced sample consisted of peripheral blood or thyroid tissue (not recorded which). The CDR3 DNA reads TGTGCCAGCAGTTACGGGACTATGGACACCGGGGAGCTGCTTTTT. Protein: CASSYGTMDTGELLF.